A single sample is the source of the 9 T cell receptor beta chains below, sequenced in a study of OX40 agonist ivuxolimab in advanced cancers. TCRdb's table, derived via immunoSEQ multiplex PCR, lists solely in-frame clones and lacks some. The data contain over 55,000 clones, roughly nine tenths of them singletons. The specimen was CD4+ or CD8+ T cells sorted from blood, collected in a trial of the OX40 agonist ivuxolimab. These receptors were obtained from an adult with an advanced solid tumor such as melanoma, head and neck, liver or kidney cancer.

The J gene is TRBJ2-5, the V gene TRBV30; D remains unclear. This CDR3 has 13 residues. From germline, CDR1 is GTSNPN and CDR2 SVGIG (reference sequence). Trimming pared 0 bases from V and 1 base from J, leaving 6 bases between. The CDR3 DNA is TGTGCCTGGAGTGTAAAGGGCCAAGAGACCCAGTACTTC. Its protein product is CAWSVKGQETQYF. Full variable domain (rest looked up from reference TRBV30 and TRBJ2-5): SQTIHQWPATLVQPVGSPLSLECTVEGTSNPNLYWYRQAAGRGLQLLFYSVGIGQISSEVPQNLSASRPQDRQFILSSKKLLLSDSGFYLCAWSVKGQETQYFGPGTRLLVL.

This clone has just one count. CDR3 bases: TGTGCCAGCGGAGACCGGGACAGCTATGGCTACACCTTC. It encodes CASGDRDSYGYTF. J is TRBJ1-2 and V is TRBV28, with 7 bases matching TRBD1. Germline assignment: CDR1 MDHEN and CDR2 SYDVKM. The CDR3 is 13 residues long. V dropped 8 bases and J dropped 4; count of bases not matched to a gene: 7.

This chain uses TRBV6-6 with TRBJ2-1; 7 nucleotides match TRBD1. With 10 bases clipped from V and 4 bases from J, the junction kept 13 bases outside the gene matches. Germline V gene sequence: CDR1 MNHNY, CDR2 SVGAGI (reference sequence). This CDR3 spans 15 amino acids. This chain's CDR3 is CATTGTDMLYNEQFF. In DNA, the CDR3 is TGTGCCACCACCGGGACAGACATGTTGTACAATGAGCAGTTCTTC.

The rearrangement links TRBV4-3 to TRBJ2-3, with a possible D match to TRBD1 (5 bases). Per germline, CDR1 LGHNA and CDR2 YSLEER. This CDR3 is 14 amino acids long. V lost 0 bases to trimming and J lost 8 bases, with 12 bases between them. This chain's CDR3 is CASSQELGRSTQYF. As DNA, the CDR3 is TGCGCCAGCAGCCAAGAGCTGGGGCGCTCTACGCAGTATTTT.

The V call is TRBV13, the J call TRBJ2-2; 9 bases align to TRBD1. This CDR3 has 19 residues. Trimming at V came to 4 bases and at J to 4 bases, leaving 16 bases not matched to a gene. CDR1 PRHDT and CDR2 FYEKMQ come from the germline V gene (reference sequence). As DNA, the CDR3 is TGTGCCAGCAGCTCCCTCTCCCGGGACAGGGATCGTAGCACCGGGGAGCTGTTTTTT. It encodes CASSSLSRDRDRSTGELFF.

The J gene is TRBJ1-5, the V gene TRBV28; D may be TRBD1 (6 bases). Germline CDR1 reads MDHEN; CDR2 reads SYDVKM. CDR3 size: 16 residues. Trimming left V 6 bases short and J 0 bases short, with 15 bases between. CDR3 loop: CASRLTGHYSNQPQHF. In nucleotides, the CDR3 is TGTGCCAGCAGACTTACGGGACACTATAGCAATCAGCCCCAGCATTTT.

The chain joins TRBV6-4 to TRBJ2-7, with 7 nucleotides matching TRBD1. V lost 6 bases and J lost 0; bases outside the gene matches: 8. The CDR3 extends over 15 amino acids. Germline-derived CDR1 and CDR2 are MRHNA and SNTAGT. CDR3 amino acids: CASSPGQRFSYEQYF. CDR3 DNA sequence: TGTGCCAGCAGCCCGGGACAGAGATTCTCCTACGAGCAGTACTTC.

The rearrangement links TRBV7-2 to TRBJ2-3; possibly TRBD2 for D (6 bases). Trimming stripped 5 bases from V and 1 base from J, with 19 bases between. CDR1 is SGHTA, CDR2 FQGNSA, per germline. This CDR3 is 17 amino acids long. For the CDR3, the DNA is TGTGCCAGCAGCCCACGACTCGCGGGAATTCGCACAGATACGCAGTATTTT. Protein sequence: CASSPRLAGIRTDTQYF.

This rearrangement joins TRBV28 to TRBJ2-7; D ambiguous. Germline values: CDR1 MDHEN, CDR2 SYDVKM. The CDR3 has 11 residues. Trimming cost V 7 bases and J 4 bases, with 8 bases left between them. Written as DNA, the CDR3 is TGTGCCAGCATCGGTCGGTACGAGCAGTACTTC. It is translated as CASIGRYEQYF.